Below, one T cell receptor beta chain is given with its context. The target antigen is unknown. These data originate in a study of blood T cells in healthy people across ages. Each donor was a healthy Caucasian individual from Russia, aged 6 to 90. Regarding the study as a whole: Reliance upon unsorted PBMCs precluded definitive naive versus antigen-experienced comparison. The study found more naive CD4+ cells and higher diversity in long-lived than aged donors.

PCR was performed a second time for about 6 to 11 cycles using a sample-barcoded 5' primer and a J-beta primer mix. Via MiXCR, TCRdb re-called the 5' RACE reads, giving one row per CDR3 protein. The sample consists of under 2,000,000 distinct CDR3 sequences, about 49% of them appearing once. The sample was blood. The TCR comes from a woman in her thirties or forties in good health.

The CDR3 reads CASSLREGSEQFF. The CDR3 coding sequence is TGTGCCAGCAGCCTAAGGGAAGGGAGCGAGCAGTTCTTC. V and J are TRBV2 and TRBJ2-1; weak D call: TRBD2 (5 bases). Looked up from germline, CDR1 is SNHLY and CDR2 is FYNNEI. The CDR3 contains 13 residues. Trimming stripped 6 bases from V and 10 bases from J, with 16 bases between.